This T cell receptor (beta chain) emerged from a study of T cell changes during pregnancy in multiple sclerosis. Profiled with immunoSEQ multiplex PCR; TCRdb holds only in-frame clones, not every one. Among over 25,000 clones, 91% were seen once, and the ten largest hold around 3.9%. The source was CD8+ T cells from peripheral blood mononuclear cells, collected in the second trimester of pregnancy. This sequence originates from a female donor in good health, enrolled as a control in a pregnancy study.

The DNA of the CDR3 is TGTGCCAGCAGTTCCCGACAGACGGATACGCAGTATTTT. Translating it yields CASSSRQTDTQYF. The chain links TRBV27 to TRBJ2-3; tentative D call: TRBD1 (5 bases). V lost 4 bases to trimming and J lost 6 bases, with 11 bases between them. Germline V gene data show CDR1 as MNHEY and CDR2 as SMNVEV (reference sequence). The CDR3 length is 13 residues.